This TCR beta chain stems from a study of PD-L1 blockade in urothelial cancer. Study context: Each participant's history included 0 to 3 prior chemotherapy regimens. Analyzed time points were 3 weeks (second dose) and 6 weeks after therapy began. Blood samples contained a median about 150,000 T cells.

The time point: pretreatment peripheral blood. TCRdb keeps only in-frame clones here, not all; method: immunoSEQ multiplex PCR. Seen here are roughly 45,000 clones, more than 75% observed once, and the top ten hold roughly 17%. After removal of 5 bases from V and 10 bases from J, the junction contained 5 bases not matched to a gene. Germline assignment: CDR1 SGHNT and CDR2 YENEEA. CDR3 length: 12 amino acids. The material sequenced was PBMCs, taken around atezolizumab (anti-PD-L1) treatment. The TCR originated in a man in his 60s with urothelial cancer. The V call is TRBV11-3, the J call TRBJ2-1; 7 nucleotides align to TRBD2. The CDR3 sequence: CASSQTSVEQFF. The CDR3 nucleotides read TGTGCCAGCAGCCAAACTAGCGTCGAGCAGTTCTTC. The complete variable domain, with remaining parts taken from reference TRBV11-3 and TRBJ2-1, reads EAGVVQSPRYKIIEKKQPVAFWCNPISGHNTLYWYLQNLGQGPELLIRYENEEAVDDSQLPKDRFSAERLKGVDSTLKIQPAELGDSAVYLCASSQTSVEQFFGPGTRLTVL.